A selection of T cell receptor beta chains follows, all from one sample in a study of cytomegalovirus exposure and HLA in healthy donors. Produced via immunoSEQ multiplex PCR; TCRdb's table is partial and in-frame only. Found here are approximately 150,000 clones, approximately 80% of them singletons; the top ten hold 5.5% to 8%. The sequenced sample was PBMCs. These receptors all stem from a woman aged 25 to 39 in good health and CMV-seropositive. CDR3s include the opening cysteine and the closing phenylalanine or tryptophan. A D gene is named only where the DNA matches it firmly. Clone size, where shown, is once, few, many, or a class for clones that have expanded.

j_call | v_call | clone_size | d_call | cdr3_nt | cdr3_aa
TRBJ2-1 | TRBV6-6 | . | TRBD2 | TGTGCCAGCAGTTACAGGACTAGCGAGCAGTTCTTC | CASSYRTSEQFF
TRBJ2-7 | TRBV5-1 | few | TRBD1 | TGCGCCAGCAGCTTCCGGGACAGCTACGAGCAGTACTTC | CASSFRDSYEQYF
TRBJ2-5 | TRBV29-1 | . | . | TGCAGCGCCCTCCTCTGGAGGGGGCGCGGGGAGACCCAGTACTTC | CSALLWRGRGETQYF
TRBJ2-5 | TRBV7-2 | . | . | TGTGCCAGCAGCTTAGTGGGGGGCCAAGAGACCCAGTACTTC | CASSLVGGQETQYF
TRBJ1-6 | TRBV4-3 | . | . | TGCGCCAGCAGCCAAGATCGGGGATTCACCCTCCACTTT | CASSQDRGFTLHF
TRBJ2-7 | TRBV18 | . | TRBD1 | TGTGCCAGCTCGCCCGACAGGGGGCGCACCTACGAGCAGTACTTC | CASSPDRGRTYEQYF
TRBJ2-1 | TRBV7-8 | . | . | TGTGCCAGCAGCTTAGGACTGAACAATGAGCAGTTCTTC | CASSLGLNNEQFF
TRBJ2-2 | TRBV7-9 | . | . | TGTTCCAGCAGCTCCAGGACAGTAAATACCCTCCCGGGCACCGGGGAGCTGTTTTTT | CSSSSRTVNTLPGTGELFF
TRBJ1-2 | TRBV15 | . | . | TGTGCCACCAGCAGAGATACGGGTGCCGGGGGCTATGGCTACACCTTC | CATSRDTGAGGYGYTF
TRBJ1-1 | TRBV7-3 | . | . | TGTGCCAGCAGCTATTTCGGGAGTGAAGCTTTCTTT | CASSYFGSEAFF
TRBJ1-2 | TRBV5-6 | . | . | TGTGCCAGCAGCTTCGGGGGGAGGGACTATGGCTACACCTTC | CASSFGGRDYGYTF
TRBJ1-2 | TRBV5-5 | . | . | TGTGCCAGCAGCCTACGTCCGGAGACAGGAGTTTCCTACACCTTC | CASSLRPETGVSYTF
TRBJ1-3 | TRBV9 | . | . | TGTGCCAGCACCGAGACGGGCTCTGGAAACACCATATATTTT | CASTETGSGNTIYF
TRBJ1-2 | TRBV28 | . | TRBD1 | TGTGCCAGCAGTTTAACGGACAGGTCGCAGGGGGGCTACACCTTC | CASSLTDRSQGGYTF
TRBJ2-6 | TRBV6-5 | . | . | TGTGCCAGCAGTTACTCGACGGGGGCTGGGGCCAACGTCCTGACTTTC | CASSYSTGAGANVLTF
TRBJ2-3 | TRBV9 | . | TRBD2 | TGTGCCAGCAGCCCACGGACGGGGGGGCCAACAGATACGCAGTATTTT | CASSPRTGGPTDTQYF
TRBJ1-3 | TRBV7-6 | . | . | TGTGCCAGCAGCTTAGGGGTTGGACTGGGAACGATCGGAAACACCATATATTTT | CASSLGVGLGTIGNTIYF
TRBJ2-2 | TRBV6-6 | . | TRBD2 | TGTGCCAGCAGTTACGGGGGGGTAGGGGGGGAGCTGTTTTTT | CASSYGGVGGELFF
TRBJ1-2 | TRBV21-1 | . | . | TGTGCCAGCAGCAAAGTTGGGGACAGGGAGGATGGCTACACCTTC | CASSKVGDREDGYTF
TRBJ1-4 | TRBV28 | . | . | TGTGCCAGCAGTTTAGTGGGAGGGGAAAAACTGTTTTTT | CASSLVGGEKLFF
TRBJ1-4 | TRBV15 | . | TRBD1 | TGTGCCACCAGCAGAGATTTGACAGGGAGGAATGAAAAACTGTTTTTT | CATSRDLTGRNEKLFF
TRBJ1-5 | TRBV6-5 | . | . | TGTGCCAGCAGTTACTCCCTGTCTCAGCCCCAGCATTTT | CASSYSLSQPQHF
TRBJ2-7 | TRBV4-1 | . | . | TGCGCCAGCAGCCACCCGGGGACTTCCCTCTACGAGCAGTACTTC | CASSHPGTSLYEQYF
TRBJ1-6 | TRBV19 | . | TRBD1 | TGTGCCAGTCAACAGGGGTTATATTCACCCCTCCACTTT | CASQQGLYSPLHF
TRBJ2-5 | TRBV5-1 | once | TRBD1 | TGCGCCAGCAGCGGACAGGGACCGCAAGAGACCCAGTACTTC | CASSGQGPQETQYF
TRBJ1-5 | TRBV6-4 | . | . | TGTGCCAGCAGTGGGGACATTAATCAGCCCCAGCATTTT | CASSGDINQPQHF
TRBJ2-7 | TRBV28 | . | TRBD1 | TGTGCCAGCAGCCAGTGGACAGGGGTCGCCGAGCAGTACTTC | CASSQWTGVAEQYF
TRBJ2-2 | TRBV4-1 | . | . | TGCGCCAGCAGCCCACAGGCAGGGGCCGGGGAGCTGTTTTTT | CASSPQAGAGELFF
TRBJ1-4 | TRBV12-5 | . | . | TGTGCTAGTGGGAAGGGAAGGGGTGAAAAACTGTTTTTT | CASGKGRGEKLFF
TRBJ2-7 | TRBV5-1 | . | TRBD1 | TGCGCCAGCAGCCCCAGGACAGGGGGATTGGACTACGGCTACGAGCAGTACTTC | CASSPRTGGLDYGYEQYF
TRBJ1-1 | TRBV27 | . | . | TGTGCCAGCAGTTCACGGAACGGGATCCCGCACACTGAAGCTTTCTTT | CASSSRNGIPHTEAFF
TRBJ1-5 | TRBV15 | few | TRBD1 | TGTGCCACCAGCAGAGAAAAGGGGGCGCGGAGCAATCAGCCCCAGCATTTT | CATSREKGARSNQPQHF
TRBJ1-2 | TRBV10-3 | . | TRBD1 | TGTGCCATCAGGGGACAGGGCTATGGCTACACCTTC | CAIRGQGYGYTF
TRBJ1-1 | TRBV27 | . | . | TGTGCCAGCAGCATGGACAGTACTGGTGAAGCTTTCTTT | CASSMDSTGEAFF
TRBJ1-1 | TRBV5-1 | . | TRBD1 | TGCGCCAGCAGACCCTCGGACAGGGGGCTTTCCAAGAACACTGAAGCTTTCTTT | CASRPSDRGLSKNTEAFF
TRBJ2-6 | TRBV5-1 | . | TRBD1 | TGCGCCAGCATGATCACCGGGACAGGCTCTGGGGCCAACGTCCTGACTTTC | CASMITGTGSGANVLTF
TRBJ2-1 | TRBV6-5 | once | . | TGTGCCAGCAGCCGACAGTACAATGAGCAGTTCTTC | CASSRQYNEQFF
TRBJ2-3 | TRBV7-3 | . | . | TGTGCCAGCAGAAGGACTACCGAGAGCACAGATACGCAGTATTTT | CASRRTTESTDTQYF
TRBJ1-6 | TRBV4-1 | . | . | TGCGCCAGCAGCCAACCGAGGTCGGGGGGCCCTTCACCCCTCCACTTT | CASSQPRSGGPSPLHF
TRBJ1-6 | TRBV7-9 | . | TRBD1 | TGTGCCAGCAGCCTTCAGGGGGATGTTTCACCCCTCCACTTT | CASSLQGDVSPLHF
TRBJ2-7 | TRBV4-3 | few | TRBD1 | TGCGCCAGCAGCCAAGCGTGGGACAGGGAATCCTACGAGCAGTACTTC | CASSQAWDRESYEQYF
TRBJ1-6 | TRBV4-1 | . | . | TGCGCCAGCAGCCAAGCGAGGCTGAATTCACCCCTCCACTTT | CASSQARLNSPLHF
TRBJ1-1 | TRBV10-3 | . | . | TGTGCCATCAGTGAAACAGGGTTGAACACTGAAGCTTTCTTT | CAISETGLNTEAFF
TRBJ1-6 | TRBV28 | . | TRBD1 | TGTGCCAGCAGTTCCCCGGGACAGTCCTATAATTCACCCCTCCACTTT | CASSSPGQSYNSPLHF
TRBJ1-6 | TRBV6-1 | . | . | TGTGCCAGCAGTGAATCGGCGCGGCCCATTTGGTCACCCCTCCACTTT | CASSESARPIWSPLHF
TRBJ2-7 | TRBV27 | . | TRBD1 | TGTGCCAGCAGTTTATGGACAGGGGTCGGCGAGCAGTACTTC | CASSLWTGVGEQYF
TRBJ2-2 | TRBV28 | . | . | TGTGCCAGCAGTCCTGCAGGGCCCGGGGAGCTGTTTTTT | CASSPAGPGELFF
TRBJ2-1 | TRBV5-1 | . | TRBD2 | TGCGCCAGCAGGCGGGGGGCAGCGAGAAACAATGAGCAGTTCTTC | CASRRGAARNNEQFF
TRBJ2-1 | TRBV5-4 | . | TRBD2 | TGTGCCAGCAGCGGACGTGTGGGCAGCGGGGACCACTCCTACAATGAGCAGTTCTTC | CASSGRVGSGDHSYNEQFF
TRBJ1-2 | TRBV5-6 | . | TRBD1 | TGTGCCAGCAGCCTGGACAGGTCCGCCTATGGCTACACCTTC | CASSLDRSAYGYTF
TRBJ2-5 | TRBV7-8 | . | . | TGTGCCAGCAGCCCCCAGGGGGGATTTTACCAAGAGACCCAGTACTTC | CASSPQGGFYQETQYF
TRBJ2-7 | TRBV10-3 | . | . | TGTGCCATCAGTGGACAGGGACTTTACGAGCAGTACTTC | CAISGQGLYEQYF